A selection of T cell receptor beta chains follows, all from one sample in a study of cytomegalovirus exposure and HLA in healthy donors. Repertoires were generated with immunoSEQ multiplex PCR, while TCRdb's copy carries only in-frame clones and drops some. Of 200,000 to 250,000 clones listed, over 70% are singletons. Sample: PBMCs. These receptors were taken from a woman between 55 and 75 years old in good health and CMV-seropositive. The CDR3 runs from the conserved cysteine through the conserved F or W. Fields, in order: clone size, D gene, J gene, V gene, CDR3 protein, CDR3 DNA. A D gene is named only where the DNA matches it firmly. Size is omitted from some rows. Given values are once, few, many or a class for expanded clones.

>few|TRBD1|TRBJ1-4|TRBV5-1
CASSQGQGKEKLFF
TGCGCCAGCAGCCAGGGACAGGGGAAAGAAAAACTGTTTTTT
>-|TRBD2|TRBJ2-1|TRBV5-1
CASSLGAGGAYNEQFF
TGCGCCAGCAGCTTGGGGGCGGGAGGGGCTTACAATGAGCAGTTCTTC
>-|-|TRBJ2-3|TRBV19
CASIKGVGSVDTQYF
TGTGCCAGTATTAAAGGGGTCGGGAGTGTGGATACGCAGTATTTT
>-|TRBD2|TRBJ2-3|TRBV29-1
CSVDPLAGGPGWGSQYF
TGCAGCGTTGACCCTCTAGCGGGAGGGCCTGGGTGGGGGTCGCAGTATTTT
>-|-|TRBJ1-2|TRBV5-4
CASFPTGGYGYTF
TGTGCCAGCTTCCCTACCGGGGGCTATGGCTACACCTTC
>-|-|TRBJ1-2|TRBV27
CASSRGQNYGYTF
TGTGCCAGCAGCCGCGGGCAGAACTATGGCTACACCTTC
>-|-|TRBJ1-1|TRBV7-2
CASSLSRAATEAFF
TGTGCCAGCAGCTTGTCCAGGGCCGCCACTGAAGCTTTCTTT
>-|-|TRBJ2-3|TRBV29-1
CSVDGPSTDTQYF
TGCAGCGTTGATGGCCCCTCCACAGATACGCAGTATTTT
>once|TRBD1|TRBJ1-5|TRBV2
CASRLPGDSQPQHF
TGTGCCAGCAGGTTACCAGGGGACAGCCAGCCCCAGCATTTT
>few|-|TRBJ1-4|TRBV18
CASSPQGMGEKLFF
TGTGCCAGCTCACCTCAGGGGATGGGAGAAAAACTGTTTTTT